The present entry profiles one T cell receptor (beta chain) with its context. Generated by immunoSEQ multiplex PCR, the TCRdb table keeps only in-frame clones and is missing some. The sample gives some 150,000 clones, roughly nine tenths of which show up once; more than 6.5% is in the top ten. These data belong to a study of control samples from healthy donors and cancer patients. This CDR3 is built from 18 residues. The V gene's germline CDR1 is LNHDA and CDR2 SQIVND (reference sequence). V shed 9 bases, J shed 1 base, and the junction held 15 bases outside the gene matches. This sequence joins TRBV19 and TRBJ1-1, with 12 bases identical to TRBD1. The clonotype was recovered from a man aged 18 to 35 in good health. The sample taken for sequencing was blood. The CDR3, as DNA: TGTGCCAGCAGGACATGGGCGGGACAGGGGGCCCCGAACACTGAAGCTTTCTTT. Its translation is CASRTWAGQGAPNTEAFF.